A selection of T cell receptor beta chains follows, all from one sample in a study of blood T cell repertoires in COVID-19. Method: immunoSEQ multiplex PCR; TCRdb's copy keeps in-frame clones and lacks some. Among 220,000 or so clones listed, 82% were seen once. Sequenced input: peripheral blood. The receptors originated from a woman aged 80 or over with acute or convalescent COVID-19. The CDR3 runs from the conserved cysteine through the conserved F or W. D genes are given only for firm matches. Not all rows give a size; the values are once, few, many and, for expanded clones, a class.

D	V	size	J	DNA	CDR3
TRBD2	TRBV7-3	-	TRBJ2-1	TGTGCCAGCAGCCTCCGGGGTAGCGGGTACAATGAGCAGTTCTTC	CASSLRGSGYNEQFF
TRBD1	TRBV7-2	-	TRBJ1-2	TGTGCCAGCAGCTTAGTTACACAGGGGACCCACTATGGCTACACCTTC	CASSLVTQGTHYGYTF
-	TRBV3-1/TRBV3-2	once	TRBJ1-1	TGTGCCAGCAAGGAGGGAGGATTCTCAGGAAACACTGAAGCTTTCTTT	CASKEGGFSGNTEAFF
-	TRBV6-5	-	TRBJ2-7	TGTGCCAGCAAGCAAGGAATCGGGGGGCTGTACGAGCAGTACTTC	CASKQGIGGLYEQYF
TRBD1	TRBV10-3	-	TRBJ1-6	TGTGCCATCCGGGACAGGCGGGAGTCACCCCTCCACTTT	CAIRDRRESPLHF
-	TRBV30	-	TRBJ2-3	TGTGCCTGGAGTTATAGCCCTTCGTTCACAGATACGCAGTATTTT	CAWSYSPSFTDTQYF
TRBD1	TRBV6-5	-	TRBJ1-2	TGTGCCAGCAGTTACCGGGACAGGGGTTATGGCTACACCTTC	CASSYRDRGYGYTF
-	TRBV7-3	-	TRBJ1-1	TGTGCCAGCAGCCCGTCCCAGGGCATAGCTTTCTTT	CASSPSQGIAFF
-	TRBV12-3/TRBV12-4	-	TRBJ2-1	TGTGCCAGCAGTTTAGCCAGGGCTAATGAGCAGTTCTTC	CASSLARANEQFF
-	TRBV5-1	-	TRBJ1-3	TGCGCCAGCAGCCCATCTGACAGGACCTCTGGAAACACCATATATTTT	CASSPSDRTSGNTIYF
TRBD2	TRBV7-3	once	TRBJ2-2	TGTGCCAGCAGCTCACGGGGGGGAGCGAACACCGGGGAGCTGTTTTTT	CASSSRGGANTGELFF
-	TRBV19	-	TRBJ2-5	TGTGCCAGTAGTTCAACAGCACAAGAGACCCAGTACTTC	CASSSTAQETQYF
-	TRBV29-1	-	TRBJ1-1	TGCAGCGTTTGGGGGGGATCCATTAGCACTGAAGCTTTCTTT	CSVWGGSISTEAFF
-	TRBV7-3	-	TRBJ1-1	TGTGCCAGCAGCTTAAACGTCGGGAACACTGAAGCTTTCTTT	CASSLNVGNTEAFF
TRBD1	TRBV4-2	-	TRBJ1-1	TGTGCCAGCAGCCAAGGGGGGGACAGGGCCACTGAAGCTTTCTTT	CASSQGGDRATEAFF
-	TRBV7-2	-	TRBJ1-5	TGTGCCAGCTCCCTAGGCCCGAGCAATCAGCCCCAGCATTTT	CASSLGPSNQPQHF
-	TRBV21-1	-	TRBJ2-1	TGTGCCAGCAGCAACCAACGGGACAGGGTTAAGTTGGGGATCCGAGAGCCCTCCTACAATGAGCAGTTCTTC	CASSNQRDRVKLGIREPSYNEQFF
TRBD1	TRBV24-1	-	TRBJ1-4	TGTGCCACCAGTGCCGGGACAGTTAATGAAAAACTGTTTTTT	CATSAGTVNEKLFF
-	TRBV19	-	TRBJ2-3	TGTGCCAGTAGTATCATGTTGACTACAGATACGCAGTATTTT	CASSIMLTTDTQYF
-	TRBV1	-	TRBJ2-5	TGCACCAGCAGCCAAGAAACCCCCCGACTAGCGGGGGAGTATGGGTTGACCCAGTACTTC	CTSSQETPRLAGEYGLTQYF
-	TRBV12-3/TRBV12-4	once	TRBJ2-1	TGTGCCAGCAGTTTAGCGGAGTACAATGAGCAGTTCTTC	CASSLAEYNEQFF
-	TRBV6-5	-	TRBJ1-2	TGTGCCAGCAGTCCGGGTAGTGACTATGGCTACACCTTC	CASSPGSDYGYTF
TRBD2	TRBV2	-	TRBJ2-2	TGTGCCAGCAGTGCAGGAAGGCTAGCGGTTAGCGGGGAGCTGTTTTTT	CASSAGRLAVSGELFF
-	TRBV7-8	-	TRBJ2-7	TGTGCCAGCAGCTTAGGAGGCCGAAACTCCTACGAGCAGTACTTC	CASSLGGRNSYEQYF
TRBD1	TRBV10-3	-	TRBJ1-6	TGTGCCATCAGACGGACAGGGGGCGAGGATAATTCACCCCTCCACTTT	CAIRRTGGEDNSPLHF
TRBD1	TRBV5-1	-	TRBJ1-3	TGCGCCAGCAGCTTGGCGGGCCAGGGGGCTGGAAACACCATATATTTT	CASSLAGQGAGNTIYF
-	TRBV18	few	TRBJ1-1	TGTGCCAGCTCACCATTACGCGATGCCATGAACACTGAAGCTTTCTTT	CASSPLRDAMNTEAFF
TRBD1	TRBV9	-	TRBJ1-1	TGTGCCAGCAGCGTAGTATCAGGGGGCCCTTTGCTTACTGAAGCTTTCTTT	CASSVVSGGPLLTEAFF
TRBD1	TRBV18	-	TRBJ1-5	TGTGCCAGCTCCCCTCCCTCGACAGGGGGCGGTTCTGGACAGCCCCAGCATTTT	CASSPPSTGGGSGQPQHF
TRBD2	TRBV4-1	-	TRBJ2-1	TGCGCCAGCAGCCAACGGGGACTAGCGGGGGGCTCGTACAATGAGCAGTTCTTC	CASSQRGLAGGSYNEQFF
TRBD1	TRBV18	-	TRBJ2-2	TGTGCCAGCTCGCGAGTCTTCGGACAGGGAATGATGTACCACGGGGAGCTGTTTTTT	CASSRVFGQGMMYHGELFF
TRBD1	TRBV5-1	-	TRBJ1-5	TGCGCCAGCAGCTCGGACAGGGTAAGAGTTCAGCCCCAGCATTTT	CASSSDRVRVQPQHF
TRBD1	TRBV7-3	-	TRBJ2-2	TGTGCCAGCAGCCCCAACCCGGGACAGGGTTTAGCCGGGGAGCTGTTTTTT	CASSPNPGQGLAGELFF
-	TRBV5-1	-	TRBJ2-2	TGCGCCAGCAGCTTGATATCGGGGAACACCGGGGAGCTGTTTTTT	CASSLISGNTGELFF
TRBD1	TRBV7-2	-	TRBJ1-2	TGTGCCAGCAGCTTTACCGGGACAGGCGGCGTTTACACCTTC	CASSFTGTGGVYTF
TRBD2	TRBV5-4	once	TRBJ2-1	TGTGCCAGCAGCTTGGGGAGCCTAGCGGGGGATGGTGAGCAGTTCTTC	CASSLGSLAGDGEQFF
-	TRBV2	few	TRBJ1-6	TGTGCCAGCAGGGCGGGGGGGTTGAATTCACCCCTCCACTTT	CASRAGGLNSPLHF
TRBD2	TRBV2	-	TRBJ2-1	TGTGCCAGCAGGTGGGGAGCGGGGGGTTCTTACAATGAGCAGTTCTTC	CASRWGAGGSYNEQFF
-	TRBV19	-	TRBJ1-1	TGTGCCAGTAGTATAGGAGGCGTAGAAGCTTTCTTT	CASSIGGVEAFF
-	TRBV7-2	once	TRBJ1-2	TGTGCCAGCAGCTTAAACCGGGGGGCCCATGGCTACACCTTC	CASSLNRGAHGYTF
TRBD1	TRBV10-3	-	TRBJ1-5	TGTGCCATCAGCTCACCCGGGACAGGGGGCGGCAATCAGCCCCAGCATTTT	CAISSPGTGGGNQPQHF
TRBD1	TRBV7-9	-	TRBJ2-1	TGTGCCAGCAGCTTGGGGACAGGGATCGATGAGCAGTTCTTC	CASSLGTGIDEQFF
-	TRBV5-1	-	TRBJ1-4	TGCGCCAGCAGCTTGGTTAGCGGATCGGGCTATGAAAAACTGTTTTTT	CASSLVSGSGYEKLFF
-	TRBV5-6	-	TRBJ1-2	TGTGCCAGCAGCTTGGAGCCACGGGGCTACACCTTC	CASSLEPRGYTF
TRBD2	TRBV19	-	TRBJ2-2	TGTGCCAGTAGTATAGAAGAGCGGGGGAGCACCGGGGAGCTGTTTTTT	CASSIEERGSTGELFF
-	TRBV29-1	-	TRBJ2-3	TGCAGCGTTGAAGGACAGGGCACAGATACGCAGTATTTT	CSVEGQGTDTQYF
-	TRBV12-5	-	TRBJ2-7	TGTGCTAGTGGCTACCTGGGGGCCTGGGACGAGCAGTACTTC	CASGYLGAWDEQYF
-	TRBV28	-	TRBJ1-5	TGTGCCAGCAGCGCAGGGTTTGGAAGCAATCAGCCCCAGCATTTT	CASSAGFGSNQPQHF
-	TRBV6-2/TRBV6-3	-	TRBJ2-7	TGTGCCAGCAGTTATGGGCAGGGATCCTACGAGCAGTACTTC	CASSYGQGSYEQYF
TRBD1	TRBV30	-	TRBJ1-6	TGTGCCTGGGGGACAGCCAATTCACCCCTCCACTTT	CAWGTANSPLHF
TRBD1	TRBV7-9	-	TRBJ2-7	TGTGCCAGCAGCTTAAAGGGACAGGGCTTCGAGCAGTACTTC	CASSLKGQGFEQYF
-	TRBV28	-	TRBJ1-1	TGTGCCAGCCAACTGACAGGAGTGAACACTGAAGCTTTCTTT	CASQLTGVNTEAFF
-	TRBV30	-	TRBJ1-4	TGTGCCTGGAGCTCTCGGGGGAACGTTAATGAAAAACTGTTTTTT	CAWSSRGNVNEKLFF
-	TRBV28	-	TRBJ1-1	TGTGCCAGCAGTTTGGCAGGGCCGAACACTGAAGCTTTCTTT	CASSLAGPNTEAFF
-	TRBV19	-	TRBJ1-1	TGTGCCAGTAGTATTTCCGGGTATAAAGCTTTCTTT	CASSISGYKAFF
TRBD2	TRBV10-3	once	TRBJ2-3	TGTGCCATCGCCCCCCACGCGGGGGTGGGTACAGATACGCAGTATTTT	CAIAPHAGVGTDTQYF